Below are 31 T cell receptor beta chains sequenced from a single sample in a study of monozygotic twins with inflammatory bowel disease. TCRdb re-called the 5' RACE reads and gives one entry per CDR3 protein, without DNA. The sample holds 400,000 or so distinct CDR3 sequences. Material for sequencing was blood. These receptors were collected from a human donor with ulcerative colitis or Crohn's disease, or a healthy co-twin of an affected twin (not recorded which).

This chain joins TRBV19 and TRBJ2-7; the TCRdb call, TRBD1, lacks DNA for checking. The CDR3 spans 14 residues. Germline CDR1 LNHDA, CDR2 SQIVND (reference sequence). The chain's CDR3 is CASSQGQGGYEQYF.

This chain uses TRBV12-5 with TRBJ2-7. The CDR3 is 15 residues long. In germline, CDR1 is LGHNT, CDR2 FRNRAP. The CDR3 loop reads CASGSLEKITYEQYF.

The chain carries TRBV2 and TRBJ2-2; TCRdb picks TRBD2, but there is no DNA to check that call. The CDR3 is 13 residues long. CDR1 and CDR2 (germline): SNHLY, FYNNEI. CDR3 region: CASSREDAGELFF.

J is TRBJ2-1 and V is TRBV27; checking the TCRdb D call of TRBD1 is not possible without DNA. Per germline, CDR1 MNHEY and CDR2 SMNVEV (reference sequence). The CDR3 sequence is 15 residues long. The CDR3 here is CASSFAGASYNEQFF.

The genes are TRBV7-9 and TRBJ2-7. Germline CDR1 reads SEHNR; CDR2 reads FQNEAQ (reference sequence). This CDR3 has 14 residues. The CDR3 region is CASSPQTQAGEQYF.

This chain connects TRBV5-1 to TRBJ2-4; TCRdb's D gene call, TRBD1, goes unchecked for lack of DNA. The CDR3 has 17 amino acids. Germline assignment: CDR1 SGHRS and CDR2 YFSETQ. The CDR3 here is CASSPVGGLLAKNIQYF.

The CDR3 reads CASSPPGLNNEKLFF. The rearrangement links TRBV18 to TRBJ1-4. CDR1 and CDR2 from the germline V gene are KGHSH and LQKENI. This CDR3 is built from 15 residues. Drawing the rest from reference TRBV18 and TRBJ1-4, the complete variable domain is NAGVMQNPRHLVRRRGQEARLRCSPMKGHSHVYWYRQLPEEGLKFMVYLQKENIIDESGMPKERFSAEFPKEGPSILRIQQVVRGDSAAYFCASSPPGLNNEKLFFGSGTQLSVL.

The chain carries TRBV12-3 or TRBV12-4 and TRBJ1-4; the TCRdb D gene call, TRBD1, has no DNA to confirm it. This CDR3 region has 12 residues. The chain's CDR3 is CASSPVGEKLFF.

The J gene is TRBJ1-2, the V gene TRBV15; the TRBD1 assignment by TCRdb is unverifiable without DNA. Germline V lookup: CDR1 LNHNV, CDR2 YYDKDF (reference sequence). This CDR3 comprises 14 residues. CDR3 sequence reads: CATSVDRAYYGYTF.

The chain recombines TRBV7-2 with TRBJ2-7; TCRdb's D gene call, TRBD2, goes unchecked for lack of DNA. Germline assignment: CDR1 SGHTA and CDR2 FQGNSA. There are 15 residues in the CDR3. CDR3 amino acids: CASRRTSGPFYEQYF.

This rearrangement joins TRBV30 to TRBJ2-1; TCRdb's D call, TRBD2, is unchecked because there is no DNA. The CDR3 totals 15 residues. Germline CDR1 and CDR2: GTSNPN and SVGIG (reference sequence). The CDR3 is CAWSRGLAVPNEQFF. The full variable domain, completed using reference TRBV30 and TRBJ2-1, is SQTIHQWPATLVQPVGSPLSLECTVEGTSNPNLYWYRQAAGRGLQLLFYSVGIGQISSEVPQNLSASRPQDRQFILSSKKLLLSDSGFYLCAWSRGLAVPNEQFFGPGTRLTVL.

The CDR3 here is CASSPRGGAQDSPLHF. This rearrangement joins TRBV5-4 to TRBJ1-6; TCRdb designates TRBD1, a call that cannot be tested without DNA. CDR3 length equals 16 residues. From germline, CDR1 is SGHNT and CDR2 YYREEE (reference sequence).

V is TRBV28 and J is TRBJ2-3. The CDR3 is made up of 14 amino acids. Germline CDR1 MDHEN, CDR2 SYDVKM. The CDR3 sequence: CASSSHHDTDTQYF.

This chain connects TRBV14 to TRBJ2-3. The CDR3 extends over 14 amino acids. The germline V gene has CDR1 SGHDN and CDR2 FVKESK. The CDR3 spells CASSQAKYPDTQYF. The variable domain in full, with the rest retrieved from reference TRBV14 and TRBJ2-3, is EAGVTQFPSHSVIEKGQTVTLRCDPISGHDNLYWYRRVMGKEIKFLLHFVKESKQDESGMPNNRFLAERTGGTYSTLKVQPAELEDSGVYFCASSQAKYPDTQYFGPGTRLTVL.

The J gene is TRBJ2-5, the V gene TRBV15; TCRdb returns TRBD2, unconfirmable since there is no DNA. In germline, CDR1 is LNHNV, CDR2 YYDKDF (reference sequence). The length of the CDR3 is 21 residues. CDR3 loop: CATSRERASGRGSQPTETQYF.

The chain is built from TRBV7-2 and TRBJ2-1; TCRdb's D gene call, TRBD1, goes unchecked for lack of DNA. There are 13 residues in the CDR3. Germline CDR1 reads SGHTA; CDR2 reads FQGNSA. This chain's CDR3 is CASSQTRDTKQFF.

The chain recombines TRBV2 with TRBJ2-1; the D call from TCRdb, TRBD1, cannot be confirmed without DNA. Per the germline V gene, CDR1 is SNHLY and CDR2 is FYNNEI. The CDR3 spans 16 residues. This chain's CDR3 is CASSDRPPSGNNEQFF. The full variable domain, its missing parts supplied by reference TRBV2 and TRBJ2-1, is EPEVTQTPSHQVTQMGQEVILRCVPISNHLYFYWYRQILGQKVEFLVSFYNNEISEKSEIFDDQFSVERPDGSNFTLKIRSTKLEDSAMYFCASSDRPPSGNNEQFFGPGTRLTVL.

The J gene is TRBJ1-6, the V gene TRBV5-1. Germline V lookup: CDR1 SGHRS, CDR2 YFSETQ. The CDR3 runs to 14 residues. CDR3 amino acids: CASSLNKYNSPLHF.

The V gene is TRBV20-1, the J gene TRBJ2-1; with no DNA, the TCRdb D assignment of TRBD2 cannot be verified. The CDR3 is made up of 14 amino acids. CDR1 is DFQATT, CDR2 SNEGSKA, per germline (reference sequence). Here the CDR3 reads CSAGLAGGGNEQFF.

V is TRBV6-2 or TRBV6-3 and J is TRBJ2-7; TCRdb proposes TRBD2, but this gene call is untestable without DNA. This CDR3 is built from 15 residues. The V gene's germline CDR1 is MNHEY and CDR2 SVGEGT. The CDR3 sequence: CASNKRGSATYEQYF.

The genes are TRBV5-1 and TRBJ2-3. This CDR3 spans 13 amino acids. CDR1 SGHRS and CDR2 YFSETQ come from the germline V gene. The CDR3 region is CASSFTTTDTQYF.

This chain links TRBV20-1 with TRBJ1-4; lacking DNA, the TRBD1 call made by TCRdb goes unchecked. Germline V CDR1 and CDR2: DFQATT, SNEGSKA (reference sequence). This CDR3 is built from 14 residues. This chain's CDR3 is CSAREGPQFGKLFF.

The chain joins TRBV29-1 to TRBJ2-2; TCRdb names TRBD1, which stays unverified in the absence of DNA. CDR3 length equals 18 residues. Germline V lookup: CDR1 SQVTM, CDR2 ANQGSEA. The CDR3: CSVGKSRDRGPSTGELFF.

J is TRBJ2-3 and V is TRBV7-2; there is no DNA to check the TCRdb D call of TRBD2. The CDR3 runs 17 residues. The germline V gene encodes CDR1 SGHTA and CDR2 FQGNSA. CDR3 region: CASSLDLSSGGTDTQYF.

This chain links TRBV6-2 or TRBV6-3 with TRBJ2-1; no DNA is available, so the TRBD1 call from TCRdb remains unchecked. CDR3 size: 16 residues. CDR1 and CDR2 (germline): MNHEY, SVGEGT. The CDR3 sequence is CASSNSRLGGVDEQFF.

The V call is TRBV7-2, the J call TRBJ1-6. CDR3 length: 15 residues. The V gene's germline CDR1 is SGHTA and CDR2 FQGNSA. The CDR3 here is CASSLVRASNSPLHF.

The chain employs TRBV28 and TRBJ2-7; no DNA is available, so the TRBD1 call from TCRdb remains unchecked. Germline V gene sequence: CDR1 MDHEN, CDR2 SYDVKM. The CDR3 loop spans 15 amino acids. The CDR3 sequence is CASSSPGRTNYEQYF.

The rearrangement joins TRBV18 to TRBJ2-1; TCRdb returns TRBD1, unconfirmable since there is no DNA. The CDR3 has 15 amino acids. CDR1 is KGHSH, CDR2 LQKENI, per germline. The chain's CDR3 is CASSPLGQEYNEQFF. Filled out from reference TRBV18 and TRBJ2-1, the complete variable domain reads NAGVMQNPRHLVRRRGQEARLRCSPMKGHSHVYWYRQLPEEGLKFMVYLQKENIIDESGMPKERFSAEFPKEGPSILRIQQVVRGDSAAYFCASSPLGQEYNEQFFGPGTRLTVL.

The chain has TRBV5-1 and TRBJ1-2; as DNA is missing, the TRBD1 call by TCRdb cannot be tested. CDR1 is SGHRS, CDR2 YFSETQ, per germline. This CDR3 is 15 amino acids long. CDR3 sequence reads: CASSLEGQGANGYTF.

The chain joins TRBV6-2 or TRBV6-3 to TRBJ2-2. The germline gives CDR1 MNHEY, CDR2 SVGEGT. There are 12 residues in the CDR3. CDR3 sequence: CASSYLSGELFF.

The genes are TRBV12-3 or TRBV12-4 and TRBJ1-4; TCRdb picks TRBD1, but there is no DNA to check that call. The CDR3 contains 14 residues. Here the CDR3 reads CASTLDSGYEKLFF.